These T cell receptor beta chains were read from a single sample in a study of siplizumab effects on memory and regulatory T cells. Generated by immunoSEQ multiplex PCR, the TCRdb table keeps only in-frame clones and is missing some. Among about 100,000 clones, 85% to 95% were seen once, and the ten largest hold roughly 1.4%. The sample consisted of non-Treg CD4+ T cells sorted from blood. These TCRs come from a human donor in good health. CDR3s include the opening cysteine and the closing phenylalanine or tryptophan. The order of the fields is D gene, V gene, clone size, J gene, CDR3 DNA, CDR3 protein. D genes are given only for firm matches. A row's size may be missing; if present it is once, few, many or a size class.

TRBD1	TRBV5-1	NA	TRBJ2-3	TGCGCCAGCAGCCCGGACAGGGCCGACACAGATACGCAGTATTTT	CASSPDRADTDTQYF
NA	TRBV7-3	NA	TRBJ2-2	TGTGCCAGCAGCTTAAGCTCCGGGGAGCTGTTTTTT	CASSLSSGELFF
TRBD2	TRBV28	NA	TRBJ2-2	TGTGCCAGCAGTCCTGGCGGGGCGGGAGTATCGAACACCGGGGAGCTGTTTTTT	CASSPGGAGVSNTGELFF
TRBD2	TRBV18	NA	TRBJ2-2	TGTGCCAGCCGGACTAGCGGGAGAGCCGGGGAGCTGTTTTTT	CASRTSGRAGELFF
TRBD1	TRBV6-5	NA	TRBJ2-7	TGTGCCAGCAGTTACTACGGGGACAGCTCCTACGAGCAGTACTTC	CASSYYGDSSYEQYF
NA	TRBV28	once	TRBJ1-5	TGTGCCAGCTCAACCGGGGGCGGGCTTAGCAATCAGCCCCAGCATTTT	CASSTGGGLSNQPQHF
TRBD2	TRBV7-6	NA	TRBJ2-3	TGTGCCAGCAGCTCGCAGGGACTAGCGGCCCGCACAGATACGCAGTATTTT	CASSSQGLAARTDTQYF
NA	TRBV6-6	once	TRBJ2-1	TGTGCCATTATTGGCCGTTACAATGAGCAGTTCTTC	CAIIGRYNEQFF
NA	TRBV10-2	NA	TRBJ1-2	TGCGCCAGCAGACAGGGTTTAAAACTGAACTATGGCTACACCTTC	CASRQGLKLNYGYTF
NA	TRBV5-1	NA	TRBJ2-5	TGCGCCAGCAGATCACAGGGAAATGGGGAGACCCAGTACTTC	CASRSQGNGETQYF
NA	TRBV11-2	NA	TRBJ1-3	TGTGCCAGCAGGGAATCGGTAGGCTCTGGAAACACCATATATTTT	CASRESVGSGNTIYF
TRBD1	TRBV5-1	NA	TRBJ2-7	TGCGCCAGCAGCTTGGGGACAGGGGGCAGCTACGAGCAGTACTTC	CASSLGTGGSYEQYF
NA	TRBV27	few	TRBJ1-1	TGTGCCAGCAGTTCTACAGGACTGAACACTGAAGCTTTCTTT	CASSSTGLNTEAFF
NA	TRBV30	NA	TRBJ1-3	TGTGCCTGGACCTTACAGGGAAACACCATATATTTT	CAWTLQGNTIYF
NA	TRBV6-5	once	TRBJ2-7	TGTGCCAGCAGTAGGTCTGGGTTGGGCACCTACGAGCAGTACTTC	CASSRSGLGTYEQYF
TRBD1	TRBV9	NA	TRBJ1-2	TGTGCCAGCAGCGTAGAGGCAGGGGGAAACTATGGCTACACCTTC	CASSVEAGGNYGYTF
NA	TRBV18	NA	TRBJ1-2	TGTGCCAGCTCACCACCGGAGACCGCCCGGCGGGGCTACACCTTC	CASSPPETARRGYTF
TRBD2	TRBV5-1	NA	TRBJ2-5	TGCGCCAGCACCCGACTAGCGTCCCAAGAGACCCAGTACTTC	CASTRLASQETQYF
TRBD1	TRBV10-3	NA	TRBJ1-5	TGTGCCACCGGCCAGATACAGGGGGCACAAAATCAGCCCCAGCATTTT	CATGQIQGAQNQPQHF
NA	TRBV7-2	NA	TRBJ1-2	TGTGCCAGCAGCTTAGGGACAGAGAGAAACTATGGCTACACCTTC	CASSLGTERNYGYTF
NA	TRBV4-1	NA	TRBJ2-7	TGCGCCAGCAGCCTGGTCGGCTCGCTCGACGAGCAGTACTTC	CASSLVGSLDEQYF
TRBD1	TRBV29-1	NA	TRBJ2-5	TGCAGCGGGAGGCGGACAGGAGCAACCGGAGAGACCCAGTACTTC	CSGRRTGATGETQYF
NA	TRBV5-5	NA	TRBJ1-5	TGTGCCAGCAGCGGGGACTCCGGCAATCAGCCCCAGCATTTT	CASSGDSGNQPQHF
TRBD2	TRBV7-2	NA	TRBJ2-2	TGTGCCAGCAGCTTAGTGATGGGACTAGCGGGAGAATCCGGGGAGCTGTTTTTT	CASSLVMGLAGESGELFF
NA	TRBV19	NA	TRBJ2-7	TGTGCCAGTAGTATAGGCGGTTACGAGCAGTACTTC	CASSIGGYEQYF
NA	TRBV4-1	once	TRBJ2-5	TGCGCCAGCAGCCAAGATCGGCTCCTCTTAGAAGGAGTTGGGGAGACCCAGTACTTC	CASSQDRLLLEGVGETQYF
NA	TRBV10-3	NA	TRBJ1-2	TGTGCCATCAGTTCGACTGGCTATGGCTACACCTTC	CAISSTGYGYTF
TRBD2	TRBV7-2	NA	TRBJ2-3	TGTGCCAGCAGCTTCGGGTACGCGGGAGTTAGTACAGATACGCAGTATTTT	CASSFGYAGVSTDTQYF
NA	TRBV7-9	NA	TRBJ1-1	TGTGCCAGCAGCCGTCTAGGCGACGGGGCGGCTGAAGCTTTCTTT	CASSRLGDGAAEAFF
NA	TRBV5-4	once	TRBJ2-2	TGTGCCAGCAGCTCCGACCAGGCCGGGGAGCTGTTTTTT	CASSSDQAGELFF
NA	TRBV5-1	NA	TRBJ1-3	TGCGCCAGCAGCTTGGCCGGCAGCCGCTCTGGAAACACCATATATTTT	CASSLAGSRSGNTIYF
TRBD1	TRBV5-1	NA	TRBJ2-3	TGCGCCAGCACCGACACAAAAAACCGACAGGGAGCGGCAGATACGCAGTATTTT	CASTDTKNRQGAADTQYF
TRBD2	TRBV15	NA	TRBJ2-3	TGTGCCACCAGCAGATTAGCGGGGTACACAGATACGCAGTATTTT	CATSRLAGYTDTQYF
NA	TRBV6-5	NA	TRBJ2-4	TGTGCCAGCGAAGCACCAGGGAAAAACATTCAGTACTTC	CASEAPGKNIQYF
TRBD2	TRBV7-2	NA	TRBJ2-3	TGTGCCAGCAGCTTAGCGGGAAGCGGGGGCTCAACTGATACGCAGTATTTT	CASSLAGSGGSTDTQYF
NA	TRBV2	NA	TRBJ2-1	TGTGCCAGCAGTGAAGGGCAGGGTTGGGATGAGCAGTTCTTC	CASSEGQGWDEQFF
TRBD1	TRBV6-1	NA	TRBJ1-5	TGTGCCAGTAGAAGACAGGGAAGCAATCAGCCCCAGCATTTT	CASRRQGSNQPQHF
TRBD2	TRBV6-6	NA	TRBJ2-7	TGTGCCAGCCAACGTACTAGCGGGATGTACGAGCAGTACTTC	CASQRTSGMYEQYF
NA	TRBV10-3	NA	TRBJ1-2	TGTGCCATCAGTGAGGGGGCCAGAAACTATGGCTACACCTTC	CAISEGARNYGYTF
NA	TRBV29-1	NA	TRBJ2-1	TGCAGCGTTGAATTGGGGCTCTTAAATGAGCAGTTCTTC	CSVELGLLNEQFF
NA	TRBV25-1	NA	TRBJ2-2	TGTGCCAGCAATCCGGCAGGCAGGGGTGCCACCGGGGAGCTGTTTTTT	CASNPAGRGATGELFF
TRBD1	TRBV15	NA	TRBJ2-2	TGTGCCACCAGCAGCGGACAGGCGAGCACCGGGGAGCTGTTTTTT	CATSSGQASTGELFF
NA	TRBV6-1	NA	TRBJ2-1	TGTGCCAGCAGCAGCGGTTACAATGAGCAGTTCTTC	CASSSGYNEQFF
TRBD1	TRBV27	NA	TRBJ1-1	TGTGCCAGCAGTACGGGGGACAGGGGAGTTTTCACTGAAGCTTTCTTT	CASSTGDRGVFTEAFF
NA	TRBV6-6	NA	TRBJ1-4	TGTGCCAGCAGTTGGACGGTTAATAATGAAAAACTGTTTTTT	CASSWTVNNEKLFF
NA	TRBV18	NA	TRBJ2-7	TGTGCCAGCTCACCACCTGTGGGAGCTTCGGGGCTCGAGCAGTACTTC	CASSPPVGASGLEQYF
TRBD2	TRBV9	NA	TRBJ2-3	TGTGCCAGCAGCTCAGGACTAGCGGGAGGGATGAGGAATACGCAGTATTTT	CASSSGLAGGMRNTQYF
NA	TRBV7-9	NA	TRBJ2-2	TGTGCCAGCATCGCACAACACAAGAACACCGGGGAGCTGTTTTTT	CASIAQHKNTGELFF
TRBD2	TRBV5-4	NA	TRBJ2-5	TGTGCCAGCAGCCTCGGACTAGCGGGAGGGGAGACCCAGTACTTC	CASSLGLAGGETQYF
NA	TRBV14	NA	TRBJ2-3	TGTGCCAGCAGTCCTTATAATATAGCGGATACGCAGTATTTT	CASSPYNIADTQYF
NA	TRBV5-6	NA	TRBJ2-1	TGTGCCAGCAGCTTACTAGACACTGAGCAGTTCTTC	CASSLLDTEQFF
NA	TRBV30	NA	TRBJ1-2	TGTGCCTGGAGCCCGGCGTCCAGGCGTTGGACAGAATATGGCTACACCTTC	CAWSPASRRWTEYGYTF
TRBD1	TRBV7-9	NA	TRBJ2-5	TGTGCCAGCACCCATCGGACAGGGAACCAAGAGACCCAGTACTTC	CASTHRTGNQETQYF
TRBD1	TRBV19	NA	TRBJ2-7	TGTGCCAGTAGTATAAAGACAGGGTTCAGCTCCTACGAGCAGTACTTC	CASSIKTGFSSYEQYF